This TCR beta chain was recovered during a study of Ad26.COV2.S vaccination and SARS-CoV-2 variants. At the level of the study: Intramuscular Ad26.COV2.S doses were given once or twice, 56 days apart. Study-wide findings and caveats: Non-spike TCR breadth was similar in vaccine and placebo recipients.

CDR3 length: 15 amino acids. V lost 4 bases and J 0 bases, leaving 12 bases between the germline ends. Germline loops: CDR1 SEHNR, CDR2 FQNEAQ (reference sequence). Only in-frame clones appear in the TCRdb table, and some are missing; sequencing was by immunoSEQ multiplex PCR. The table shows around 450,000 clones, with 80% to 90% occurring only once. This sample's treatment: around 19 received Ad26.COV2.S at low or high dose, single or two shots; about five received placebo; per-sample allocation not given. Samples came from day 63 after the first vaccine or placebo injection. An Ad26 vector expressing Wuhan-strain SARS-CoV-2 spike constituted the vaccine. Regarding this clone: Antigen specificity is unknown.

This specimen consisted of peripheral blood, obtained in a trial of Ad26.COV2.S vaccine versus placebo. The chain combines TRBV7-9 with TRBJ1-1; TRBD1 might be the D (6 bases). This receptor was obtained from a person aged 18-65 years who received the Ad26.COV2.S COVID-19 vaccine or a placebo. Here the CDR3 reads CASSSWDNLNTEAFF. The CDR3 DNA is TGTGCCAGCAGCTCCTGGGACAATTTGAACACTGAAGCTTTCTTT.